This section outlines one T cell receptor (beta chain) sequence together with its context. The antigen is unknown. The J segment lost 6 bases and the V segment lost 3 bases, leaving 8 bases of the junction unmatched. CDR3 length equals 14 residues. The germline gives CDR1 MGHDK, CDR2 SYGVNS. Generated by immunoSEQ multiplex PCR, the TCRdb table keeps only in-frame clones and is missing some. The sample has 56,000 or so clones, approximately 80% seen once. The data belong to a study of radiotherapy plus CTLA-4 blockade in lung cancer. At the level of the study: Among all patients, roughly 17% showed objective responses, while 30% to 35% had disease control. Whole-study results and caveats: After radiotherapy and ipilimumab, tumor-derived clones expanded in peripheral blood. Response was reportedly best predicted by early blood T cell clone dynamics, with interferon-beta.

Chemo-refractory metastatic non-small-cell lung cancer patients received focal radiation with ipilimumab CTLA-4 blockade. Sample: peripheral blood, taken from a patient treated with radiotherapy plus ipilimumab. This sequence originates from a human donor with non-small cell lung cancer who had a partial response to radiotherapy plus ipilimumab. The rearrangement uses TRBV25-1 and TRBJ2-7, with 7 positions matching TRBD1. DNA of the CDR3: TGTGCCAGCAGTGATAGACAGGGTTGGGGCGAGCAGTACTTC. Protein product: CASSDRQGWGEQYF.